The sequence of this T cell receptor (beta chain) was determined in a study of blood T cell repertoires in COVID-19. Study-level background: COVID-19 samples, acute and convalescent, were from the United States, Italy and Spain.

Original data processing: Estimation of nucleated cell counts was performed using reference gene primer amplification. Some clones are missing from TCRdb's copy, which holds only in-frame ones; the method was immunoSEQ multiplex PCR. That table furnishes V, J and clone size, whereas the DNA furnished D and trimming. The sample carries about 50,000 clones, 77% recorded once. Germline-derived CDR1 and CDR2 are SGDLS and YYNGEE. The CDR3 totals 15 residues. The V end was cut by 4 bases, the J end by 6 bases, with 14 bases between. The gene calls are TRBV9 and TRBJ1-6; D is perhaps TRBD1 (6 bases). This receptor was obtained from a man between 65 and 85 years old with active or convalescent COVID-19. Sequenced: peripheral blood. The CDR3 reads CASSPLGQSNSPLHF. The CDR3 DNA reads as TGTGCCAGCAGCCCCCTCGGACAGAGTAATTCACCCCTCCACTTT.